This TCR beta chain was captured in a study of T cell clonotyping in hematopoietic cell transplantation. Findings and caveats of the study: At the given depth, recipient repertoires were over 97% de novo clonotypes.

As regards this clone: What it binds is not known.

Only in-frame clones appear in the TCRdb table, and some are missing; sequencing was by immunoSEQ multiplex PCR. The table includes about 36,000 clones, 90% to 95% detected once. The time point denotes: recipient sample about 28 days before transplant, after cytoreduction. The source is a man in his forties with chronic myeloid leukemia. Some clones in this sample may be carry-over from other donors' samples. The sequenced sample was peripheral blood mononuclear cells, obtained before stem cell transplant.

CDR3 sequence reads: CASSLGQGSNQPQHF. In DNA form, the CDR3 reads TGTGCCAGCAGCCTCGGACAGGGAAGCAATCAGCCCCAGCATTTT. The chain combines TRBV7-9 with TRBJ1-5; TRBD1 matches 8 bases. Germline-derived CDR1 and CDR2 are SEHNR and FQNEAQ (reference sequence). The CDR3 totals 15 residues. The V segment lost 5 bases and the J segment 1 base; nucleotides outside the gene matches: 4.